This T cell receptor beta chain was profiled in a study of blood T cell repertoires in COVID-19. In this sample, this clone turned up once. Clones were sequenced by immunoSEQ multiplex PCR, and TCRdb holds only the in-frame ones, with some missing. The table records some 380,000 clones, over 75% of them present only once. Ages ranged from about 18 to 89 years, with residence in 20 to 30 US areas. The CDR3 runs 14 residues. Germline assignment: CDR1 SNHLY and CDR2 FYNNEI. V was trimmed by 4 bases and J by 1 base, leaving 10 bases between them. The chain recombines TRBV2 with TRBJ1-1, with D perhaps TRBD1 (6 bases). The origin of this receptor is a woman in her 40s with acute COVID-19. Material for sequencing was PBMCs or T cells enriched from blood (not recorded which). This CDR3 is CASSGTARNTEAFF. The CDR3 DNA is TGTGCCAGCAGTGGGACAGCAAGGAACACTGAAGCTTTCTTT.